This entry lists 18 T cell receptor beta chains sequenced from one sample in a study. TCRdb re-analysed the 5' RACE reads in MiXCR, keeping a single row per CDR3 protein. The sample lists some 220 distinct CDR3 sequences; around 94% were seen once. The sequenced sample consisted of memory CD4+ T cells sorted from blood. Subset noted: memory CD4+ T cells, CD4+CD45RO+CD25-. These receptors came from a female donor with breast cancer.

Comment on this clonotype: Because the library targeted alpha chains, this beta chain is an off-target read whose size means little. In DNA, the CDR3 is TGCAGCGTTTCCCTCGGGGGGGACACTGAAGCTTTCTTT. This sequence encodes CSVSLGGDTEAFF. The gene calls are TRBV29-1 and TRBJ1-1; possibly TRBD1 for D (5 bases). CDR3 size: 13 residues. V gave up 5 bases and J gave up 3 bases, with 13 bases separating them. CDR1 is SQVTM and CDR2 is ANQGSEA in the germline V gene. The full variable domain, its missing parts supplied by reference TRBV29-1 and TRBJ1-1, is SAVISQKPSRDICQRGTSLTIQCQVDSQVTMMFWYRQQPGQSLTLIATANQGSEATYESGFVIDKFPISRPNLTFSTLTVSNMSPEDSSIYLCSVSLGGDTEAFFGQGTRLTVV.

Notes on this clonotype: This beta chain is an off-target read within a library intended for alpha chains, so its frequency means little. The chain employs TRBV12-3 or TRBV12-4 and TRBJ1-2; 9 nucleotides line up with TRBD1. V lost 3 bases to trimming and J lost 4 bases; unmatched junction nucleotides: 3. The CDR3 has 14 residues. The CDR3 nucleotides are TGTGCCAGCAGTTTTCCGGGACAGGGCTATGGCTACACCTTC. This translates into CASSFPGQGYGYTF.

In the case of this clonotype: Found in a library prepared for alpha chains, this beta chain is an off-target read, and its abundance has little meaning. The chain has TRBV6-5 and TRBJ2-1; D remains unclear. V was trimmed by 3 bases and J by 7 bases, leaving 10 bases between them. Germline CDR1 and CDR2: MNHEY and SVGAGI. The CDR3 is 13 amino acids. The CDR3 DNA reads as TGTGCCAGCAGTTATTTTTCCGGTAATGAGCAGTTCTTC. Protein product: CASSYFSGNEQFF.

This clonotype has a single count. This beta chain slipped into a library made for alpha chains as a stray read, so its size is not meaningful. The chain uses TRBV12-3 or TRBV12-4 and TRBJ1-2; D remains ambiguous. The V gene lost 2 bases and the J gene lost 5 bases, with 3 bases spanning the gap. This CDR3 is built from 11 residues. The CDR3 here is CASSLRYGYTF. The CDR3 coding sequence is TGTGCCAGCAGTTTACGATATGGCTACACCTTC.

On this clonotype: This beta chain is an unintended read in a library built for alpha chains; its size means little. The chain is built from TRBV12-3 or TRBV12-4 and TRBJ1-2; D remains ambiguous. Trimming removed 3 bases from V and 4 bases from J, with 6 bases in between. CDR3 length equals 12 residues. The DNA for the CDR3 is TGTGCCAGCAGTTTCACCTCCTATGGCTACACCTTC. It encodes CASSFTSYGYTF.

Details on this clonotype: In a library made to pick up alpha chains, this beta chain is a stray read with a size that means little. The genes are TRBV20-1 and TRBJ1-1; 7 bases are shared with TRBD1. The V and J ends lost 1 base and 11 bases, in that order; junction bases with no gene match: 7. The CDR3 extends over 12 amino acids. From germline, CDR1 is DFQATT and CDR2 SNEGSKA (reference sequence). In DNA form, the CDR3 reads TGCAGTGCTAGAGGGGAGGGGGCTAATGCTTTCTTT. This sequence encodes CSARGEGANAFF.

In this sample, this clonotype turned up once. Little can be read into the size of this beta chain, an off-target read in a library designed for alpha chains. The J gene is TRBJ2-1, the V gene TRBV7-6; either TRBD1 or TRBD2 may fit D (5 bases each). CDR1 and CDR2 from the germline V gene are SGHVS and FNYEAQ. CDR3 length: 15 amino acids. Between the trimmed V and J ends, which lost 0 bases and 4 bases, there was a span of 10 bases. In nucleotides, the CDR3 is TGTGCCAGCAGCTTAGCGGGGGAGACGTACAATGAGCAGTTCTTC. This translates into CASSLAGETYNEQFF.

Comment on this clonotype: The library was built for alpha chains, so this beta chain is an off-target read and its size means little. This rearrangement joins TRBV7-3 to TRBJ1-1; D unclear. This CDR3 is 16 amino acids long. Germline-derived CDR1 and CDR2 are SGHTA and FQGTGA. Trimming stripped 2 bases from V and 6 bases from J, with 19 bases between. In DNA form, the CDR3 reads TGTGCCAGCAGCTTAGGTCGGGCCGTCAAAACGGCTGAAGCTTTCTTT. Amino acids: CASSLGRAVKTAEAFF.

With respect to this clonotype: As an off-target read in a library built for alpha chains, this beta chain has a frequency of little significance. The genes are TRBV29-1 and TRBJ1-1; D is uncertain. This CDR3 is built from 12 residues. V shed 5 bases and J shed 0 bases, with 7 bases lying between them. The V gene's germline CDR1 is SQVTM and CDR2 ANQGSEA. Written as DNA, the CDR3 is TGCAGCGTTCGGACCCTGAACACTGAAGCTTTCTTT. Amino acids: CSVRTLNTEAFF.

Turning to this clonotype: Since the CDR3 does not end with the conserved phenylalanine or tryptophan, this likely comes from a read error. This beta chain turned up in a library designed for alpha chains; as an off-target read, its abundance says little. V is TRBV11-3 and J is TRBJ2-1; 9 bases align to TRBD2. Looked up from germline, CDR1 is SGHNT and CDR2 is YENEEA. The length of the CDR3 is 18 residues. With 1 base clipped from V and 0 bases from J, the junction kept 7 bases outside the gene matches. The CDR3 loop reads CASSLGWRGGSSYNEQFI. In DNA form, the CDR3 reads TGTGCCAGCAGCTTAGGTTGGCGGGGGGGAAGCTCCTACAATGAGCAGTTCATC.

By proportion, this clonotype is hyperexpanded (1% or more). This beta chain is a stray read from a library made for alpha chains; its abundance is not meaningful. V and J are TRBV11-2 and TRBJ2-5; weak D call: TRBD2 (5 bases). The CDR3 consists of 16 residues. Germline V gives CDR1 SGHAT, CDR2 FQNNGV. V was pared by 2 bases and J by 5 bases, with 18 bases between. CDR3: CASSLQPGTQGETQYF. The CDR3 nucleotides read TGTGCCAGCAGCTTACAACCGGGAACCCAAGGGGAGACCCAGTACTTC.

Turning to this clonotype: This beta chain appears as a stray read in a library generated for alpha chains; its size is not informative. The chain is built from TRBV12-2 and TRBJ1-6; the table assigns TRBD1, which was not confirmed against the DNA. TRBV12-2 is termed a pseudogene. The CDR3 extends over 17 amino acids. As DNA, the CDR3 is TGTGCAAGTCGCTCCAGGACAGGGATTTCCTATAATTCACCCCTCCACTTT. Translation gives CASRSRTGISYNSPLHF.

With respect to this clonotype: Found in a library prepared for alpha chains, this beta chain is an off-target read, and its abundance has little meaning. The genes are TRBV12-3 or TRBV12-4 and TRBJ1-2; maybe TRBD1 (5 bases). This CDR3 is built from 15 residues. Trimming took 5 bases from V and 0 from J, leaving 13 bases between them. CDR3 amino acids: CASSLSGRANYGYTF. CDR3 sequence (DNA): TGTGCCAGCAGTCTCTCAGGGAGAGCTAACTATGGCTACACCTTC.

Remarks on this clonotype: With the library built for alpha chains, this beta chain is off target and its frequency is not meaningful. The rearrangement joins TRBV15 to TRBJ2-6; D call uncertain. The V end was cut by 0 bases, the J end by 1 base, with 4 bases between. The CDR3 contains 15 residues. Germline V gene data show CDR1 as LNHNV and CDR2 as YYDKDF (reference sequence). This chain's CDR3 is CATSRDFSGANVLTF. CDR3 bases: TGTGCCACCAGCAGAGATTTTTCTGGGGCCAACGTCCTGACTTTC. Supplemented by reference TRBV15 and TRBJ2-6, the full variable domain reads DAMVIQNPRYQVTQFGKPVTLSCSQTLNHNVMYWYQQKSSQAPKLLFHYYDKDFNNEADTPDNFQSRRPNTSFCFLDIRSPGLGDTAMYLCATSRDFSGANVLTFGAGSRLTVL.

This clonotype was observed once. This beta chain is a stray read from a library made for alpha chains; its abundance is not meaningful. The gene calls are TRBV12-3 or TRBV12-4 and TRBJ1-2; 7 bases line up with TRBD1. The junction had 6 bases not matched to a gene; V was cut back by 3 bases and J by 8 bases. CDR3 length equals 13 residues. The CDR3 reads CASSFRGPGGYTF. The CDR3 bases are TGTGCCAGCAGTTTTAGGGGGCCTGGCGGCTACACCTTC.

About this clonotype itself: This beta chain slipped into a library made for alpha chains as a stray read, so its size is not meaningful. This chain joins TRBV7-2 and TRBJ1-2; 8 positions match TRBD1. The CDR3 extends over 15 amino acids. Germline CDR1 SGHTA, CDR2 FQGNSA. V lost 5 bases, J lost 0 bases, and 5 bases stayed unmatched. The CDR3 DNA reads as TGTGCCAGCAGCCCCTCGGGACAGGCTAACTATGGCTACACCTTC. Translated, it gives CASSPSGQANYGYTF. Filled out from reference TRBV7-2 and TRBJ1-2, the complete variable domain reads GAGVSQSPSNKVTEKGKDVELRCDPISGHTALYWYRQSLGQGLEFLIYFQGNSAPDKSGLPSDRFSAERTGGSVSTLTIQRTQQEDSAVYLCASSPSGQANYGYTFGSGTRLTVV.

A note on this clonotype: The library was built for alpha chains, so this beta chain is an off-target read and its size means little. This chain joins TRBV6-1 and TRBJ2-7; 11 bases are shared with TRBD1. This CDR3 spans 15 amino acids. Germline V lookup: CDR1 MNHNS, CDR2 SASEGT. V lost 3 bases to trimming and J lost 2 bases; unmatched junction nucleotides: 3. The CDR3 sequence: CASSDGTGGTYEQYF. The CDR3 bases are TGTGCCAGCAGTGACGGGACAGGGGGGACCTACGAGCAGTACTTC.

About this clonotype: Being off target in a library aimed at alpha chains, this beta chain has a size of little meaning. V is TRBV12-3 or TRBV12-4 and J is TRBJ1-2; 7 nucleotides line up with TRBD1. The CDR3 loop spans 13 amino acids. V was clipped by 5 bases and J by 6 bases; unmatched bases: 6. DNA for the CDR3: TGTGCCAGCAGTAAACAGACAGGGAATGGCTACACCTTC. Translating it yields CASSKQTGNGYTF.